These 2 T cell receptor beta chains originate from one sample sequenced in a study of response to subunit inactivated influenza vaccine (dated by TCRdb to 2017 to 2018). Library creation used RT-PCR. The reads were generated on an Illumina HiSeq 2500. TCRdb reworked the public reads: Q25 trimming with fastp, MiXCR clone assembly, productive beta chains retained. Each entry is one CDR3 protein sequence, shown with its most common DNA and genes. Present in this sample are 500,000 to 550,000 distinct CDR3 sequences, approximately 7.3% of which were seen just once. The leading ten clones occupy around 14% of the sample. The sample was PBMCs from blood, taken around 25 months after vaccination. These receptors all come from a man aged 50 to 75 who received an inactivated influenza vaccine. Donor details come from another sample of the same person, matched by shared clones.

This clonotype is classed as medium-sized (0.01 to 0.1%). Here the CDR3 reads CASSFRTTQETQYF. The CDR3 coding sequence is TGTGCCAGCAGCTTTCGGACTACCCAAGAGACCCAGTACTTC. The rearrangement links TRBV5-5 to TRBJ2-5, with a possible D match to TRBD2 (6 bases). The CDR3 is 14 amino acids. The germline gives CDR1 SGHKS, CDR2 YYEKEE (reference sequence). V lost 2 bases and J lost 1, with 9 bases in between.

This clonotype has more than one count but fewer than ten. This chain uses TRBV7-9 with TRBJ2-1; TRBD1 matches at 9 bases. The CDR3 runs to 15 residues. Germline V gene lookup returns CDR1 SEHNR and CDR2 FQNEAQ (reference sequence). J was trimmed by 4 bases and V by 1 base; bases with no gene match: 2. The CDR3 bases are TGTGCCAGCAGCTTAGGACAGGGGGAGTACAATGAGCAGTTCTTC. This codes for CASSLGQGEYNEQFF. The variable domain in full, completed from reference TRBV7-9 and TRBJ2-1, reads DTGVSQNPRHKITKRGQNVTFRCDPISEHNRLYWYRQTLGQGPEFLTYFQNEAQLEKSRLLSDRFSAERPKGSFSTLEIQRTEQGDSAMYLCASSLGQGEYNEQFFGPGTRLTVL.